This section outlines one T cell receptor (beta chain) sequence together with its context. Its antigen remains unknown. The entry originates in a study of cytomegalovirus exposure and HLA in healthy donors. PCR involved 60 Vbeta and 13 Jbeta primers. The assay was immunoSEQ multiplex PCR, and TCRdb's table has in-frame clones only and misses some. This sample contains some 120,000 clones. V was clipped by 0 bases and J by 0 bases, with 13 bases between them. Germline loops: CDR1 SGHRS, CDR2 YFSETQ. The CDR3 consists of 16 residues. Findings and limits, study-wide: A few V segments could not be told apart, such as TRBV6-2 and TRBV6-3, and were left out. The authors later found TCR association rates varying by HLA locus, with DRB1 most and HLA-C fewest. Both high specificity and high sensitivity reportedly marked the classifier's diagnosis of cytomegalovirus status. In an earlier analysis, about 87% or about 30%: the productive usage of most TCR beta V segments.

This TCR was sampled from a man under 40 in good health and CMV-seronegative. Sequencing used PBMCs. The chain joins TRBV5-1 to TRBJ2-7; TRBD2 is a possible D gene (5 bases). DNA of the CDR3: TGCGCCAGCAGCTTGGCCCCCGGGATTGCCTCCTACGAGCAGTACTTC. The encoded protein is CASSLAPGIASYEQYF.